This T cell receptor beta chain stems from a study of CD8+CD57+ T cells in acquired aplastic anemia. This clonotype came up many times. After removal of 8 bases from V and 4 bases from J, the junction contained 18 bases not matched to a gene. CDR3 length equals 17 residues. Sequenced patients had shown CD8+CD57+ cell expansion by flow cytometry. Genomic DNA was employed as the template in profiling TCR beta VDJ and CDR3. TCRdb passed the reads through MiXCR, listing each CDR3 protein once. The profile shows more than 150,000 distinct CDR3 sequences, around half of them singletons. Sequencing used sorted CD4+, CD8+, or CD8+CD57+ T cells (not recorded which) from PBMCs. The chain is built from TRBV12-3 or TRBV12-4 and TRBJ2-5, with 8 positions matching TRBD1. This clonotype originated in a human donor with aplastic anemia. The CDR3 spells CASRAALGQGYGETQYF. CDR3 nucleotides: TGTGCCAGCCGGGCTGCCCTTGGACAGGGTTATGGAGAGACCCAGTACTTC.